Listed below are T cell receptor beta chains from one sample, sequenced in a study of blood T cell repertoires in COVID-19. This table comes from immunoSEQ multiplex PCR, and its TCRdb copy is limited to in-frame clones, with some not included. The table includes roughly 220,000 clones, roughly four fifths detected once. The sequencing input was PBMCs or T cells enriched from blood (not recorded which). The receptors here all came from a middle-aged man who had recovered from COVID-19. The CDR3 runs from the conserved cysteine through the conserved F or W. The D gene is left open where the match is weak. Where a row states a size, it is once, few, many or the class of an expanded clone; other rows omit it.

abundance: -; d_gene: TRBD1; v_gene: TRBV28; len: 16; j_gene: TRBJ2-7; CDR3aa: CASSLGQGHSSYEQYF; CDR3nt: TGTGCCAGCAGTCTAGGACAGGGGCACAGCTCCTACGAGCAGTACTTC
abundance: -; d_gene: -; v_gene: TRBV19; len: 14; j_gene: TRBJ2-3; CDR3aa: CASSAGLSTDTQYF; CDR3nt: TGTGCCAGTAGTGCCGGACTTAGCACAGATACGCAGTATTTT
abundance: -; d_gene: -; v_gene: TRBV3-1/TRBV3-2; len: 15; j_gene: TRBJ1-1; CDR3aa: CASSPWGHLNTEAFF; CDR3nt: TGTGCCAGCAGCCCCTGGGGCCACTTGAACACTGAAGCTTTCTTT
abundance: -; d_gene: -; v_gene: TRBV3-1/TRBV3-2; len: 12; j_gene: TRBJ1-2; CDR3aa: CASSRGDYGYTF; CDR3nt: TGTGCCAGCAGCCGGGGGGACTATGGCTACACCTTC
abundance: -; d_gene: -; v_gene: TRBV9; len: 14; j_gene: TRBJ2-1; CDR3aa: CASSVGLARDEQFF; CDR3nt: TGTGCCAGCAGCGTAGGCCTAGCGAGGGATGAGCAGTTCTTC
abundance: once; d_gene: TRBD2; v_gene: TRBV4-2; len: 15; j_gene: TRBJ2-7; CDR3aa: CASSQAIQGGAEQYF; CDR3nt: TGTGCCAGCAGCCAAGCCATCCAGGGAGGGGCCGAGCAGTACTTC
abundance: -; d_gene: -; v_gene: TRBV4-3; len: 15; j_gene: TRBJ1-2; CDR3aa: CASSQTRGHVYGYTF; CDR3nt: TGCGCCAGCAGCCAAACTCGCGGACACGTTTATGGCTACACCTTC
abundance: -; d_gene: -; v_gene: TRBV19; len: 12; j_gene: TRBJ1-1; CDR3aa: CASSMLAGEAFF; CDR3nt: TGTGCCAGTAGTATGTTGGCAGGGGAGGCTTTCTTT
abundance: -; d_gene: -; v_gene: TRBV9; len: 14; j_gene: TRBJ2-7; CDR3aa: CASSKTGGSYEQYF; CDR3nt: TGTGCCAGCAGTAAAACCGGGGGCTCCTACGAGCAGTACTTC
abundance: many; d_gene: -; v_gene: TRBV7-9; len: 13; j_gene: TRBJ1-1; CDR3aa: CASSLIASTEAFF; CDR3nt: TGTGCCAGCAGCTTAATCGCTAGCACTGAAGCTTTCTTT
abundance: -; d_gene: TRBD2; v_gene: TRBV11-2; len: 15; j_gene: TRBJ2-3; CDR3aa: CASSSLTSEADTQYF; CDR3nt: TGTGCCAGCAGCTCACTGACTAGCGAAGCAGATACGCAGTATTTT
abundance: -; d_gene: -; v_gene: TRBV19; len: 14; j_gene: TRBJ1-2; CDR3aa: CASSSGRLNYGYTF; CDR3nt: TGTGCCAGTAGTAGCGGGAGGCTCAACTATGGCTACACCTTC
abundance: -; d_gene: TRBD2; v_gene: TRBV4-1; len: 15; j_gene: TRBJ2-1; CDR3aa: CASSRGLAGFGEQFF; CDR3nt: TGCGCCAGCAGCCGAGGACTAGCGGGGTTTGGTGAGCAGTTCTTC
abundance: many; d_gene: TRBD1; v_gene: TRBV9; len: 15; j_gene: TRBJ1-1; CDR3aa: CASSGLTGANTEAFF; CDR3nt: TGTGCCAGCAGCGGGCTGACAGGGGCGAACACTGAAGCTTTCTTT
abundance: -; d_gene: -; v_gene: TRBV7-9; len: 15; j_gene: TRBJ2-1; CDR3aa: CASSPPGSSYNEQFF; CDR3nt: TGTGCCAGCAGCCCGCCCGGGAGCTCCTACAATGAGCAGTTCTTC
abundance: -; d_gene: TRBD2; v_gene: TRBV6-5; len: 13; j_gene: TRBJ2-7; CDR3aa: CASSQGGAREQYF; CDR3nt: TGTGCCAGCAGTCAGGGAGGGGCCCGCGAGCAGTACTTC
abundance: -; d_gene: -; v_gene: TRBV6-5; len: 14; j_gene: TRBJ1-1; CDR3aa: CATCYDRPNTEAFF; CDR3nt: TGTGCCACCTGCTACGACAGACCGAACACTGAAGCTTTCTTT
abundance: -; d_gene: -; v_gene: TRBV30; len: 13; j_gene: TRBJ1-3; CDR3aa: CAWSVTGSDTIYF; CDR3nt: TGTGCCTGGAGTGTTACAGGGTCAGACACCATATATTTT
abundance: -; d_gene: TRBD1; v_gene: TRBV5-6; len: 12; j_gene: TRBJ2-7; CDR3aa: CASGQGAYEQYF; CDR3nt: TGTGCCAGCGGACAGGGAGCCTACGAGCAGTACTTC
abundance: -; d_gene: -; v_gene: TRBV4-1; len: 18; j_gene: TRBJ2-1; CDR3aa: CASSLAPSARKENNEQFF; CDR3nt: TGCGCCAGCAGCCTGGCCCCTAGCGCACGCAAAGAAAACAATGAGCAGTTCTTC
abundance: -; d_gene: -; v_gene: TRBV24-1; len: 15; j_gene: TRBJ1-3; CDR3aa: CATSDSRKTGNTIYF; CDR3nt: TGTGCCACCAGTGATTCCAGGAAGACTGGAAACACCATATATTTT
abundance: -; d_gene: TRBD2; v_gene: TRBV6-1; len: 16; j_gene: TRBJ2-7; CDR3aa: CASSESVAGGPGEQYF; CDR3nt: TGTGCCAGCAGTGAATCTGTAGCGGGAGGGCCTGGGGAGCAGTACTTC
abundance: -; d_gene: TRBD2; v_gene: TRBV29-1; len: 14; j_gene: TRBJ2-1; CDR3aa: CSASAGGPYNEQFF; CDR3nt: TGCAGCGCTTCAGCGGGAGGGCCCTACAATGAGCAGTTCTTC
abundance: -; d_gene: -; v_gene: TRBV19; len: 13; j_gene: TRBJ1-2; CDR3aa: CASSTGSRAGYTF; CDR3nt: TGTGCCAGTAGTACGGGAAGCCGGGCAGGCTACACCTTC
abundance: once; d_gene: -; v_gene: TRBV5-6; len: 13; j_gene: TRBJ1-1; CDR3aa: CASRFLGGTEAFF; CDR3nt: TGTGCCAGCAGGTTCCTCGGGGGGACTGAAGCTTTCTTT
abundance: -; d_gene: TRBD2; v_gene: TRBV7-8; len: 16; j_gene: TRBJ2-7; CDR3aa: CASSLSYAAGVHEQYF; CDR3nt: TGTGCCAGCAGCTTGTCGTATGCGGCGGGAGTCCACGAGCAGTACTTC
abundance: many; d_gene: TRBD2; v_gene: TRBV5-5; len: 14; j_gene: TRBJ2-5; CDR3aa: CASSTGLDVETQYF; CDR3nt: TGTGCCAGCAGCACGGGACTAGACGTGGAGACCCAGTACTTC
abundance: -; d_gene: -; v_gene: TRBV9; len: 16; j_gene: TRBJ2-2; CDR3aa: CASSVDPTFNTGELFF; CDR3nt: TGTGCCAGCAGCGTAGATCCGACATTCAACACCGGGGAGCTGTTTTTT
abundance: -; d_gene: -; v_gene: TRBV4-1; len: 16; j_gene: TRBJ2-1; CDR3aa: CASSQFSGISYNEQFF; CDR3nt: TGCGCCAGCAGCCAATTCTCAGGAATCTCCTACAATGAGCAGTTCTTC
abundance: -; d_gene: TRBD1; v_gene: TRBV11-2; len: 15; j_gene: TRBJ2-2; CDR3aa: CASSLGGLLAGELFF; CDR3nt: TGTGCCAGCAGCCTAGGGGGCCTACTCGCCGGGGAGCTGTTTTTT
abundance: few; d_gene: TRBD2; v_gene: TRBV5-1; len: 15; j_gene: TRBJ2-7; CDR3aa: CASSLGGSTIYEQYF; CDR3nt: TGCGCCAGCAGCTTGGGCGGGAGCACGATATACGAGCAGTACTTC
abundance: -; d_gene: -; v_gene: TRBV7-9; len: 13; j_gene: TRBJ1-4; CDR3aa: CASSQKGGEKLFF; CDR3nt: TGTGCCAGCAGCCAAAAAGGAGGGGAAAAACTGTTTTTT
abundance: -; d_gene: -; v_gene: TRBV4-3; len: 15; j_gene: TRBJ1-3; CDR3aa: CASSQARGAGNTIYF; CDR3nt: TGCGCCAGCAGCCAAGCACGGGGGGCTGGAAACACCATATATTTT
abundance: -; d_gene: TRBD2; v_gene: TRBV7-2; len: 15; j_gene: TRBJ2-1; CDR3aa: CASSLERGSYNEQFF; CDR3nt: TGTGCCAGCAGCTTAGAGCGGGGATCCTACAATGAGCAGTTCTTC
abundance: -; d_gene: TRBD1; v_gene: TRBV4-3; len: 14; j_gene: TRBJ1-2; CDR3aa: CASSQEEGANGYTF; CDR3nt: TGCGCCAGCAGCCAAGAGGAGGGGGCAAATGGCTACACCTTC
abundance: -; d_gene: TRBD1; v_gene: TRBV6-6; len: 12; j_gene: TRBJ1-2; CDR3aa: CASSYRGGGYTF; CDR3nt: TGTGCCAGCAGCTACAGGGGAGGTGGCTACACCTTC
abundance: -; d_gene: TRBD1; v_gene: TRBV4-1; len: 14; j_gene: TRBJ1-5; CDR3aa: CASSPTGDDQPQHF; CDR3nt: TGCGCCAGCAGCCCTACAGGGGACGATCAGCCCCAGCATTTT
abundance: -; d_gene: TRBD1; v_gene: TRBV2; len: 14; j_gene: TRBJ2-3; CDR3aa: CASTTGGGSDTQYF; CDR3nt: TGTGCCAGCACGACAGGGGGCGGTTCAGATACGCAGTATTTT
abundance: -; d_gene: -; v_gene: TRBV20-1; len: 13; j_gene: TRBJ1-1; CDR3aa: CSASSDFNTEAFF; CDR3nt: TGCAGTGCTAGTTCCGACTTCAACACTGAAGCTTTCTTT